The clone carrying this T cell receptor (beta chain) was seen once. Antigen: not known. The CDR3 runs to 14 residues. The germline V gene has CDR1 GTSNPN and CDR2 SVGIG (reference sequence). V was pared by 0 bases and J by 5 bases, with 12 bases between. The data derive from a study of cytomegalovirus exposure and HLA in healthy donors. Findings and limits, study-wide: According to reports, the classifier identified cytomegalovirus status with high specificity and sensitivity. Sequencing depth across donors, presence/absence analyses assumed, was roughly uniform.

Donors consisted of healthy bone marrow donors. The PCR ran on 60 Vbeta and 13 Jbeta primers. This table comes from immunoSEQ multiplex PCR, and its TCRdb copy is limited to in-frame clones, with some not included. This table has fewer than 250,000 clones, almost 80% appearing once. The specimen was PBMCs. The chain couples TRBV30 to TRBJ2-3, with D tentatively TRBD2 (6 bases). The TCR comes from a male donor in good health and CMV-seronegative. The CDR3 DNA follows: TGTGCCTGGAGTGTAGTCGGGGGTGGAGATACGCAGTATTTT. It codes for CAWSVVGGGDTQYF.